Listed below are T cell receptor beta chains from one sample, sequenced in a study of CD8+CD57+ T cells in acquired aplastic anemia. TCRdb called the reads again in MiXCR, with one record for every CDR3 protein. The sample has some 160,000 distinct CDR3 sequences; roughly 48% are singletons. The sample taken for sequencing was sorted CD4+, CD8+, or CD8+CD57+ T cells (not recorded which) from PBMCs. The receptor source for this set is a human donor with aplastic anemia. Both conserved end residues are part of each CDR3. Fields, in order: CDR3 DNA, CDR3 protein, clone size, D gene, V gene, J gene. D genes are given only for firm matches. Only part of the rows carry a size: once, few, many, or a class if the clone is expanded.

CDR3nt: TGTGCCACCAGCAGAGGAGGGACTGCACACTCCTACGAGCAGTACTTC
CDR3aa: CATSRGGTAHSYEQYF
abundance: -
d_gene: -
v_gene: TRBV15
j_gene: TRBJ2-7

CDR3nt: TGCGCCAGCCGGGAGGGGACCTACAATGAGCAGTTCTTC
CDR3aa: CASREGTYNEQFF
abundance: few
d_gene: TRBD2
v_gene: TRBV10-2
j_gene: TRBJ2-1

CDR3nt: TGCAGTGCTCTAGAACAGCGAGTTTCCTACAATGAGCAGTTCTTC
CDR3aa: CSALEQRVSYNEQFF
abundance: -
d_gene: -
v_gene: TRBV20-1
j_gene: TRBJ2-1

CDR3nt: TGTGCCATCAGTGAGTCGAGCGGCTATGAGCAGTTCTTC
CDR3aa: CAISESSGYEQFF
abundance: -
d_gene: -
v_gene: TRBV10-3
j_gene: TRBJ2-1

CDR3nt: TGTGCCAGCAGGGACAGCGGGAGGGGCTCCTACAATGAGCAGTTCTTC
CDR3aa: CASRDSGRGSYNEQFF
abundance: -
d_gene: TRBD2
v_gene: TRBV2
j_gene: TRBJ2-1

CDR3nt: TGCAGTGCTCTAGTAGGGAATCAAGAGACCCAGTACTTC
CDR3aa: CSALVGNQETQYF
abundance: -
d_gene: -
v_gene: TRBV20-1
j_gene: TRBJ2-5

CDR3nt: TGTGCCAGCAGCCGATGGGGGACGGTCACTGAAGCTTTCTTT
CDR3aa: CASSRWGTVTEAFF
abundance: -
d_gene: -
v_gene: TRBV14
j_gene: TRBJ1-1

CDR3nt: TGTGCCAGCAGCCAAGAATTCAAGGGGCAGGCTTTCTTT
CDR3aa: CASSQEFKGQAFF
abundance: few
d_gene: -
v_gene: TRBV3-1
j_gene: TRBJ1-1

CDR3nt: TGTGCCATCAGGGGGGCTTCCCCAACAGATACGCAGTATTTT
CDR3aa: CAIRGASPTDTQYF
abundance: -
d_gene: -
v_gene: TRBV10-3
j_gene: TRBJ2-3

CDR3nt: TGCAGTGCTGATCCGGGACAGGGGCTTGGGTACGAGCAGTACTTC
CDR3aa: CSADPGQGLGYEQYF
abundance: many
d_gene: TRBD1
v_gene: TRBV20-1
j_gene: TRBJ2-7

CDR3nt: TGTGCCAGCAGCTTTACAGATTCCTGCGAGCAGTACTTC
CDR3aa: CASSFTDSCEQYF
abundance: -
d_gene: -
v_gene: TRBV5-3
j_gene: TRBJ2-7

CDR3nt: TGCAGTGCTAGAGATCGCGTGGCCGGGGTGGGCTACACCTTC
CDR3aa: CSARDRVAGVGYTF
abundance: -
d_gene: -
v_gene: TRBV20-1
j_gene: TRBJ1-2

CDR3nt: TGTGCCAGCAGCTTGGGAGATCGGGGAGCGGGCGATCAGCCCCAGCATTTT
CDR3aa: CASSLGDRGAGDQPQHF
abundance: -
d_gene: -
v_gene: TRBV5-4
j_gene: TRBJ1-5

CDR3nt: TGTGCCATCAGCGACGCTAGCGGGGCGGGAGAGACCCAGTACTTC
CDR3aa: CAISDASGAGETQYF
abundance: -
d_gene: TRBD2
v_gene: TRBV10-3
j_gene: TRBJ2-5

CDR3nt: TGCGCCAGCAGTGTGGAGGGCCGTAACACTGAAGCTTTCTTT
CDR3aa: CASSVEGRNTEAFF
abundance: -
d_gene: -
v_gene: TRBV10-1
j_gene: TRBJ1-1

CDR3nt: TGCGCCAGCAGCCAAGAGCTAGGAAACACCATATATTTT
CDR3aa: CASSQELGNTIYF
abundance: many
d_gene: -
v_gene: TRBV4-1
j_gene: TRBJ1-3

CDR3nt: TGTGCCAGCGCGACCCAGACGGACTATGGCTACACCTTC
CDR3aa: CASATQTDYGYTF
abundance: -
d_gene: -
v_gene: TRBV19
j_gene: TRBJ1-2

CDR3nt: TGTGCCAGTAGTCTCCCGGGACTAGCGGGAGGGAATACGCAGTATTTT
CDR3aa: CASSLPGLAGGNTQYF
abundance: -
d_gene: TRBD2
v_gene: TRBV19
j_gene: TRBJ2-3

CDR3nt: TGTGCCATCGGTCCCGTCGGGGGATCCGATCAGCCCCAGCATTTT
CDR3aa: CAIGPVGGSDQPQHF
abundance: many
d_gene: -
v_gene: TRBV10-3
j_gene: TRBJ1-5

CDR3nt: TGTGCCAGCAGTGAAGGGCTAGCGGGACAAGAGACCCAGTACTTC
CDR3aa: CASSEGLAGQETQYF
abundance: many
d_gene: TRBD2
v_gene: TRBV25-1
j_gene: TRBJ2-5

CDR3nt: TGTGCCTGGAGTGGGACTAGCGGGACCAATGAGCAGTTCTTC
CDR3aa: CAWSGTSGTNEQFF
abundance: few
d_gene: TRBD2
v_gene: TRBV30
j_gene: TRBJ2-1

CDR3nt: TGTGCCAGCAGTCCCACCCAAACCTCGGCCTACGAGCAGTACTTC
CDR3aa: CASSPTQTSAYEQYF
abundance: many
d_gene: -
v_gene: TRBV12-3/TRBV12-4
j_gene: TRBJ2-7

CDR3nt: TGTGCCAGTAGTATAGATTCAGGCTATGGCTACACCTTC
CDR3aa: CASSIDSGYGYTF
abundance: -
d_gene: -
v_gene: TRBV19
j_gene: TRBJ1-2

CDR3nt: TGTGCCAGCAGTTTGCGTAATATGGGGGAGACCCAGTGCTTC
CDR3aa: CASSLRNMGETQCF
abundance: -
d_gene: -
v_gene: TRBV27
j_gene: TRBJ2-5

CDR3nt: TGTGCCAGCAGCACACGGGGGCCCCCACACAATGAGCAGTTCTTC
CDR3aa: CASSTRGPPHNEQFF
abundance: many
d_gene: -
v_gene: TRBV9
j_gene: TRBJ2-1

CDR3nt: TGTGCCAGCAGCTTAGGACAGGGGGTGCAATACGAGCAGTACTTC
CDR3aa: CASSLGQGVQYEQYF
abundance: many
d_gene: TRBD1
v_gene: TRBV7-3
j_gene: TRBJ2-7

CDR3nt: TGTGCTAGTGGTTTGGTATCACCCCGGGGTCTGGAAAAACTGTTTTTT
CDR3aa: CASGLVSPRGLEKLFF
abundance: -
d_gene: -
v_gene: TRBV12-5
j_gene: TRBJ1-4

CDR3nt: TGCAGTGCTAGAGCCCGGGACACAGGGGAGACCCAGTACTTC
CDR3aa: CSARARDTGETQYF
abundance: -
d_gene: -
v_gene: TRBV20-1
j_gene: TRBJ2-5

CDR3nt: TGTGCCAGCAGAAGACAGGGGGCGTGGGGCTACACCTTC
CDR3aa: CASRRQGAWGYTF
abundance: -
d_gene: TRBD1
v_gene: TRBV2
j_gene: TRBJ1-2

CDR3nt: TGTGTCACAGGGCAGGGGCTCGAGAACACTGAAGTTTTCTTT
CDR3aa: CVTGQGLENTEVFF
abundance: -
d_gene: -
v_gene: TRBV19
j_gene: TRBJ1-1

CDR3nt: TGTGCCAGCAGCGGGTTGAACACCGGGGAGCTGTTTTTT
CDR3aa: CASSGLNTGELFF
abundance: many
d_gene: -
v_gene: TRBV19
j_gene: TRBJ2-2

CDR3nt: TGTGCCACCAGCAGAGATACAGGGGGCACCGGGGAGCTGTTTTTT
CDR3aa: CATSRDTGGTGELFF
abundance: many
d_gene: TRBD1
v_gene: TRBV15
j_gene: TRBJ2-2

CDR3nt: TGTGCCATCAGTGACCCCGGAGTTGTGGGCACAGATACGCAGTATTTT
CDR3aa: CAISDPGVVGTDTQYF
abundance: -
d_gene: -
v_gene: TRBV10-3
j_gene: TRBJ2-3

CDR3nt: TGTGCCAGCAGCTTATCCGGACAGAGAATGAACACTGAAGCTTTCTTT
CDR3aa: CASSLSGQRMNTEAFF
abundance: few
d_gene: -
v_gene: TRBV5-5
j_gene: TRBJ1-1

CDR3nt: TGTGCCAGCAGCTTATGGGCGGCAAGCTACGAGCAGTACTTC
CDR3aa: CASSLWAASYEQYF
abundance: many
d_gene: -
v_gene: TRBV7-2
j_gene: TRBJ2-7

CDR3nt: TGTGCCAGCAGTGATGTCGGACAGGTCTATGGCTACACCTTC
CDR3aa: CASSDVGQVYGYTF
abundance: -
d_gene: TRBD1
v_gene: TRBV2
j_gene: TRBJ1-2

CDR3nt: TGTGCCAGTAGCTTCTCGACAGGATATGAAAAACTGTTTTTT
CDR3aa: CASSFSTGYEKLFF
abundance: -
d_gene: -
v_gene: TRBV19
j_gene: TRBJ1-4

CDR3nt: TGTGCCAGCAGCCAAGGGGGGACCCAGTACTTC
CDR3aa: CASSQGGTQYF
abundance: -
d_gene: -
v_gene: TRBV7-2
j_gene: TRBJ2-5

CDR3nt: TGTGCCAGCAGCGCCTCAATGGTGGGACTAGCGGGGGCTACAGATACGCAGTATTTT
CDR3aa: CASSASMVGLAGATDTQYF
abundance: -
d_gene: TRBD2
v_gene: TRBV7-3
j_gene: TRBJ2-3

CDR3nt: TGCAGCGTTGGCGGCAGGGACAATCAGCCCCAGCATTTT
CDR3aa: CSVGGRDNQPQHF
abundance: -
d_gene: -
v_gene: TRBV29-1
j_gene: TRBJ1-5

CDR3nt: TGTGCCATCAGTGACAAACGGGGGGGCCTGTCAGATACGCAGTATTTT
CDR3aa: CAISDKRGGLSDTQYF
abundance: -
d_gene: TRBD2
v_gene: TRBV10-3
j_gene: TRBJ2-3

CDR3nt: TGTGCCAGTAGTTATCCTTCAACTGAAGCTTTCTTT
CDR3aa: CASSYPSTEAFF
abundance: many
d_gene: -
v_gene: TRBV19
j_gene: TRBJ1-1

CDR3nt: TGTGCCATCAGTGACCCCATAAAGACCCGCTCGGAAAAGGGGGACATTCAGTACTTC
CDR3aa: CAISDPIKTRSEKGDIQYF
abundance: -
d_gene: -
v_gene: TRBV10-3
j_gene: TRBJ2-4

CDR3nt: TGTGCCAGTAGTATACTGCACAGGGGGAATACTGAAGCTTTCTTT
CDR3aa: CASSILHRGNTEAFF
abundance: -
d_gene: TRBD1
v_gene: TRBV19
j_gene: TRBJ1-1

CDR3nt: TGCGCCAGCTGGTCTGGCCCGTCGGACAGGGGTGGCGAGCAGTACTTC
CDR3aa: CASWSGPSDRGGEQYF
abundance: many
d_gene: TRBD1
v_gene: TRBV5-1
j_gene: TRBJ2-7

CDR3nt: TGTGCCAGCAGGGGGGCAGGCCTTCCTTATGGCTACACCTTC
CDR3aa: CASRGAGLPYGYTF
abundance: many
d_gene: -
v_gene: TRBV2
j_gene: TRBJ1-2

CDR3nt: TGTGCCTGCTGCCGGACTAGCAGCACAGATACGCAGTATTTT
CDR3aa: CACCRTSSTDTQYF
abundance: -
d_gene: TRBD2
v_gene: TRBV6-1
j_gene: TRBJ2-3

CDR3nt: TGTGCCACCAGCAGACCTAGCGGCCCTAGCTCCTACAATGAGCAGTACTTC
CDR3aa: CATSRPSGPSSYNEQYF
abundance: -
d_gene: TRBD2
v_gene: TRBV15
j_gene: TRBJ2-7

CDR3nt: TGCGCCAGCAGCCTCCGACAAAAGTTGCTAGCGGGAGACAATGAGCAGTTCTTC
CDR3aa: CASSLRQKLLAGDNEQFF
abundance: -
d_gene: TRBD2
v_gene: TRBV5-1
j_gene: TRBJ2-1

CDR3nt: TGTGCCAGCTCACCGGGCCAGGGGAGTCAGCCCCAGCATTTT
CDR3aa: CASSPGQGSQPQHF
abundance: few
d_gene: -
v_gene: TRBV18
j_gene: TRBJ1-5